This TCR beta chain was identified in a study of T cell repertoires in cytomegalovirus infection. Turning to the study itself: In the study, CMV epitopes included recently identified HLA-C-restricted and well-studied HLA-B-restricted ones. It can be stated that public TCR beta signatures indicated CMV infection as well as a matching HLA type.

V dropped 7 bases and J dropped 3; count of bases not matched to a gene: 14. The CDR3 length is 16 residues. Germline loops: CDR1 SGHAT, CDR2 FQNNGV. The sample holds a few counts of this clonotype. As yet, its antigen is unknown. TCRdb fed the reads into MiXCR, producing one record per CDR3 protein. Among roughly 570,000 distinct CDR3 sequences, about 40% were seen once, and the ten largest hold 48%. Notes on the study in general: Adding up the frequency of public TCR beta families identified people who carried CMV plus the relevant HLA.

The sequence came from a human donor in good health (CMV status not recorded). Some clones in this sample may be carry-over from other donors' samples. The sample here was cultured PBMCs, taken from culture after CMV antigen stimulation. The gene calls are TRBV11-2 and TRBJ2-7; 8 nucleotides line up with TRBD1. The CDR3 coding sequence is TGTGCCAGCACCACTTCGCCAGGACAGGGTGTCTACGAGCAGTACTTC. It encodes CASTTSPGQGVYEQYF.